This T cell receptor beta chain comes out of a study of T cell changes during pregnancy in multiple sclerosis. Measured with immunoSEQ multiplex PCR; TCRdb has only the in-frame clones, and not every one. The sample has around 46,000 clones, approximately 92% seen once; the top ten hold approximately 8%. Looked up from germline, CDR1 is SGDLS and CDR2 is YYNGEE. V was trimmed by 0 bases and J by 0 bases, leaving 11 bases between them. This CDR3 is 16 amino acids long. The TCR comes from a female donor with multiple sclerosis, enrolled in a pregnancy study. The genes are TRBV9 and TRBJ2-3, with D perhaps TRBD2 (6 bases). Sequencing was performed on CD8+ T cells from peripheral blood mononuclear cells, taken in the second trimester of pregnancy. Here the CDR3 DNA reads TGTGCCAGCAGCGTAGGTGGGGGACTGAGCACAGATACGCAGTATTTT. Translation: CASSVGGGLSTDTQYF.